The 7 T cell receptor beta chains in this list originate from one sample, sequenced in a study of OX40 agonist ivuxolimab in advanced cancers. Repertoires were generated with immunoSEQ multiplex PCR, while TCRdb's copy carries only in-frame clones and drops some. The sample contains around 93,000 clones, around nine tenths of which appear only once. Sequencing used CD4+ or CD8+ T cells sorted from blood, obtained in a trial of the OX40 agonist ivuxolimab. Receptors were obtained from an adult with an advanced solid tumor such as melanoma, head and neck, liver or kidney cancer.

This clone was recorded once. This chain uses TRBV7-8 with TRBJ2-3; D gene ambiguous. This CDR3 contains 15 residues. From germline, CDR1 is SGHVS and CDR2 FQNEAQ. Trimming cost V 1 base and J 0 bases, with 8 bases left between them. CDR3 bases: TGTGCCAGCAGCTTAGATGCGCTTAGCACAGATACGCAGTATTTT. This translates into CASSLDALSTDTQYF.

V gene TRBV7-9 combines with J gene TRBJ2-3; D ambiguous. V lost 1 base and J lost 2, with 4 bases in between. The CDR3 is 13 residues long. Germline V gene lookup returns CDR1 SEHNR and CDR2 FQNEAQ (reference sequence). CDR3 nucleotides: TGTGCCAGCAGCTTAGGGGACACAGATACGCAGTATTTT. Its translation is CASSLGDTDTQYF.

This sequence joins TRBV10-1 and TRBJ2-1, with D possibly matching TRBD2 (6 bases). Per germline, CDR1 WNHNN and CDR2 SYGVQD (reference sequence). There are 14 residues in the CDR3. V lost 4 bases to trimming and J lost 6 bases, with 13 bases between them. CDR3 sequence reads: CASSGDSQGNEQFF. The CDR3 nucleotides read TGCGCCAGCAGTGGGGACTCCCAGGGCAATGAGCAGTTCTTC.

This clone was counted a few times. This CDR3 is CASSLERGSGYTF. CDR3 DNA sequence: TGTGCCAGCAGCCTGGAGAGGGGATCTGGCTACACCTTC. The chain is built from TRBV16 and TRBJ1-2, with a weak D call TRBD1 (5 bases). Trimming took 4 bases from V and 7 from J, leaving 13 bases between them. The CDR3 totals 13 residues. Germline V lookup: CDR1 KGHSY, CDR2 FQNENV.

The rearrangement links TRBV7-7 to TRBJ2-1, with 10 bases lining up with TRBD1. Trimming cost V 1 base and J 5 bases; bases outside gene matches: 2. CDR1 SSHAT and CDR2 FNYEAQ come from the germline V gene (reference sequence). CDR3 length equals 15 residues. The CDR3 sequence: CASSLGGTGDNEQFF. The CDR3 region has the DNA TGTGCCAGCAGCTTAGGTGGGACAGGGGACAATGAGCAGTTCTTC.

The V gene is TRBV12-5, the J gene TRBJ2-6; no reliable D call. The CDR3 has 14 residues. Germline-derived CDR1 and CDR2 are LGHNT and FRNRAP. V was pared by 3 bases and J by 2 bases, with 5 bases between. CDR3 sequence reads: CASGFSAGANVLTF. The CDR3 coding sequence is TGTGCTAGTGGTTTCAGTGCTGGGGCCAACGTCCTGACTTTC.

The chain combines TRBV6-5 with TRBJ2-7, with D perhaps TRBD1 (6 bases). Trimming pared 0 bases from V and 0 bases from J, leaving 9 bases between. The CDR3 sequence is 15 residues long. CDR1 is MNHEY and CDR2 is SVGAGI in the germline V gene. This chain's CDR3 is CASSYSRGSSYEQYF. CDR3 sequence (DNA): TGTGCCAGCAGTTACTCGAGGGGGAGCTCCTACGAGCAGTACTTC.